Shown below are 28 T cell receptor beta chains from a single sample sequenced in a study of OX40 agonist ivuxolimab in advanced cancers. The table came from immunoSEQ multiplex PCR; TCRdb's copy has only in-frame clones and leaves some out. The sample gives tens of thousands of clones, 75% to 85% of which show up once; approximately 9.7% is in the top ten. The source material was CD4+ or CD8+ T cells sorted from blood, sampled in a trial of the OX40 agonist ivuxolimab. Every receptor here comes from an adult with an advanced solid tumor such as melanoma, head and neck, liver or kidney cancer.

The rearrangement links TRBV6-1 to TRBJ1-1; possibly TRBD1 for D (6 bases). Trimming took 1 base from V and 0 from J, leaving 9 bases between them. CDR3 size: 15 residues. Germline V gene lookup returns CDR1 MNHNS and CDR2 SASEGT. CDR3 nucleotides: TGTGCCAGCAGTGAAGAAAGACAGGTGAACACTGAAGCTTTCTTT. Translation gives CASSEERQVNTEAFF.

The chain links TRBV12-5 to TRBJ1-1, with D perhaps matching TRBD1 (5 bases). The CDR3 loop spans 15 amino acids. The V gene lost 6 bases and the J gene lost 1 base, with 15 bases spanning the gap. Germline CDR1 reads LGHNT; CDR2 reads FRNRAP. The CDR3 protein is CASGFSSGANTEAFF. The CDR3 DNA reads TGTGCTAGTGGCTTCAGTTCTGGGGCGAACACTGAAGCTTTCTTT.

The gene calls are TRBV11-1 and TRBJ1-3, with 9 nucleotides matching TRBD1. V shed 4 bases and J 4 bases; nucleotides not matched to a gene: 8. CDR3 length: 16 amino acids. Germline CDR1 reads SGHAT; CDR2 reads FQDESV (reference sequence). The CDR3 spells CASSSRDRVGGNTIYF. The CDR3 DNA is TGTGCCAGCAGCTCCCGGGACAGGGTCGGCGGAAACACCATATATTTT.

This clone has only one observation. The chain combines TRBV5-1 with TRBJ1-6; D is uncertain. There are 16 residues in the CDR3. Trimming shortened V by 1 base and J by 6 bases, and 14 bases separated the two germline ends. Germline values: CDR1 SGHRS, CDR2 YFSETQ. CDR3 DNA: TGCGCCAGCAGCTTGAGGGATCAGGTGACTAATTCACCCCTCCACTTT. It codes for CASSLRDQVTNSPLHF.

The chain has TRBV7-2 and TRBJ1-2; D is perhaps TRBD1 (5 bases). Trimming pared 1 base from V and 7 bases from J, leaving 13 bases between. CDR1 is SGHTA and CDR2 is FQGNSA in the germline V gene. This CDR3 has 14 residues. The CDR3 is CASSLDQGVGGYTF. CDR3 coding DNA: TGTGCCAGCAGCTTAGACCAGGGTGTGGGTGGCTACACCTTC.

The rearrangement links TRBV7-3 to TRBJ1-4, with a weak D call TRBD1 (6 bases). V shed 5 bases and J shed 0 bases, with 13 bases lying between them. Germline CDR1 is SGHTA and CDR2 is FQGTGA. The CDR3 contains 16 residues. For the CDR3, the DNA is TGTGCCAGCAGCCCGACTGGACAGACAACTAATGAAAAACTGTTTTTT. It encodes CASSPTGQTTNEKLFF.

This clone was detected a few times. The CDR3 DNA is TGTGCCAGCAGGGCCCTAGGCCAGAACACTGAAGCTTTCTTT. This gives the protein CASRALGQNTEAFF. The chain uses TRBV6-4 and TRBJ1-1; D is undetermined. The CDR3 runs 14 residues. V was trimmed by 6 bases and J by 1 base, leaving 12 bases between them. Germline CDR1 MRHNA, CDR2 SNTAGT.

This sequence joins TRBV6-5 and TRBJ1-3, with D perhaps matching TRBD1 (5 bases). The germline gives CDR1 MNHEY, CDR2 SVGAGI. V was pared by 5 bases and J by 4 bases, with 15 bases between. The CDR3 runs to 15 residues. DNA of the CDR3: TGTGCCAGCAGTCGAAAACAGGTTCAAGGAAACACCATATATTTT. Translated: CASSRKQVQGNTIYF.

This chain uses TRBV15 with TRBJ1-1, with TRBD1 as a possible D gene (6 bases). CDR3 size: 15 residues. Germline V gene lookup returns CDR1 LNHNV and CDR2 YYDKDF (reference sequence). V lost 2 bases and J 3 bases, leaving 13 bases between the germline ends. CDR3 loop: CATSRTQTGHTEAFF. As DNA, the CDR3 is TGTGCCACCAGCAGAACACAAACAGGGCACACTGAAGCTTTCTTT.

The chain combines TRBV15 with TRBJ2-7; TRBD2 might be the D (7 bases). V lost 0 bases to trimming and J lost 6 bases, with 12 bases between them. The CDR3 consists of 14 residues. Germline V gene data show CDR1 as LNHNV and CDR2 as YYDKDF (reference sequence). The CDR3 DNA sequence: TGTGCCACCAGCAGAGATTTAGGGGGGGCCGAGCAGTACTTC. Its translation is CATSRDLGGAEQYF. Full variable domain (rest looked up from reference TRBV15 and TRBJ2-7): DAMVIQNPRYQVTQFGKPVTLSCSQTLNHNVMYWYQQKSSQAPKLLFHYYDKDFNNEADTPDNFQSRRPNTSFCFLDIRSPGLGDTAMYLCATSRDLGGAEQYFGPGTRLTVT.

This clone has only one observation. The chain carries TRBV14 and TRBJ2-5; 7 bases are shared with TRBD2. The J call may be wrong; the DNA end is better matched by TRBJ2-7. CDR3 length equals 12 residues. Germline values: CDR1 SGHDN, CDR2 FVKESK. CDR3 amino acids: CASSIWEGEQYF. The CDR3 DNA is TGTGCCAGCAGCATTTGGGAGGGCGAGCAGTACTTC.

The sample holds a few counts of this clone. The DNA of the CDR3 is TGTGCCTGGAGTGTACCCCCAGGGGAGCCTGAAGCTTTCTTT. As protein: CAWSVPPGEPEAFF. V usage is TRBV30 and J usage is TRBJ1-1; tentatively, D is TRBD1 (6 bases). The CDR3 has 14 amino acids. Per germline, CDR1 GTSNPN and CDR2 SVGIG (reference sequence). With 0 bases removed from V and 6 bases from J, the gap between germline ends came to 14 bases. The full variable domain, completed using reference TRBV30 and TRBJ1-1, is SQTIHQWPATLVQPVGSPLSLECTVEGTSNPNLYWYRQAAGRGLQLLFYSVGIGQISSEVPQNLSASRPQDRQFILSSKKLLLSDSGFYLCAWSVPPGEPEAFFGQGTRLTVV.

CDR3 DNA sequence: TGCGCCAGCACTTACACGACAGGCTGGAAAGCTTTCTTT. It codes for CASTYTTGWKAFF. This chain joins TRBV5-1 and TRBJ1-1, with D maybe TRBD1 (6 bases). Germline values: CDR1 SGHRS, CDR2 YFSETQ. The CDR3 totals 13 residues. Trimming pared 6 bases from V and 9 bases from J, leaving 18 bases between.

The V gene is TRBV12-5, the J gene TRBJ2-2; D gene ambiguous. The CDR3 has 11 residues. Between the trimmed V and J ends, which lost 7 bases and 6 bases, there was a span of 6 bases. Per the germline V gene, CDR1 is LGHNT and CDR2 is FRNRAP. The chain's CDR3 is CASAVSGELFF. The CDR3 bases are TGTGCTAGTGCCGTTTCCGGGGAGCTGTTTTTT.

The chain links TRBV4-1 to TRBJ2-5; 10 positions match TRBD2. With V trimmed by 1 base and J by 2 bases, 7 bases remained unmatched. The germline V gene encodes CDR1 MGHRA and CDR2 YSYEKL. CDR3 length: 17 residues. CDR3 sequence (DNA): TGCGCCAGCAGCCAAGTAGTGAGCGGGGGGGGGCAAGAGACCCAGTACTTC. Amino acid sequence: CASSQVVSGGGQETQYF.

This clone was counted only a few times. V usage is TRBV7-9 and J usage is TRBJ1-3, with 10 nucleotides matching TRBD1. The V segment lost 5 bases and the J segment 3 bases; nucleotides outside the gene matches: 10. The germline V gene has CDR1 SEHNR and CDR2 FQNEAQ (reference sequence). This CDR3 comprises 17 residues. Written as DNA, the CDR3 is TGTGCCAGCAGCCCAAGTCGACAGGGGGCTATTGGAAACACCATATATTTT. Translating it yields CASSPSRQGAIGNTIYF.

V and J are TRBV19 and TRBJ2-1; D unclear. The germline V gene has CDR1 LNHDA and CDR2 SQIVND (reference sequence). CDR3 length: 15 amino acids. Trimming removed 1 base from V and 9 bases from J, with 16 bases in between. This CDR3 reads CASSIVRSRLGEQFF. The CDR3 DNA reads as TGTGCCAGTAGTATAGTCAGGTCGAGGTTGGGTGAGCAGTTCTTC.

The rearrangement joins TRBV7-2 to TRBJ2-3; 9 bases line up with TRBD2. Germline trimming cut 3 bases from V and 5 bases from J; bases unmatched to any gene: 9. This CDR3 region has 16 residues. The germline V gene encodes CDR1 SGHTA and CDR2 FQGNSA. The CDR3 DNA reads as TGTGCCAGCAGCTTCCTTAGCGGGGGCCGGGGAGATACGCAGTATTTT. Residues: CASSFLSGGRGDTQYF.

The table lists this clone with a few counts. This chain uses TRBV5-1 with TRBJ2-6; weak D call: TRBD1 (6 bases). The CDR3 has 19 residues. Trimming stripped 4 bases from V and 0 bases from J, with 20 bases between. CDR1 SGHRS and CDR2 YFSETQ come from the germline V gene. The CDR3 DNA sequence: TGCGCCAGCAGCAGCCGGAAGGGGGTTATTAGCTCTGGGGCCAACGTCCTGACTTTC. The encoded protein is CASSSRKGVISSGANVLTF.

The chain employs TRBV5-1 and TRBJ1-1, with D uncertain. The CDR3 has 14 residues. Trimming left V 4 bases short and J 0 bases short, with 10 bases between. Germline V gene sequence: CDR1 SGHRS, CDR2 YFSETQ. CDR3: CASSRQMMNTEAFF. The CDR3 DNA sequence: TGCGCCAGCAGCCGGCAAATGATGAACACTGAAGCTTTCTTT.

The V and J genes are TRBV5-1 and TRBJ2-1; the D gene is possibly TRBD2 (7 bases). This CDR3 is 19 amino acids long. CDR1 is SGHRS, CDR2 YFSETQ, per germline. Trimming took 7 bases from V and 0 from J, leaving 26 bases between them. The CDR3 spells CASRPLAGAGYSSYNEQFF. Written as DNA, the CDR3 is TGCGCCAGCCGACCCCTCGCGGGGGCGGGTTACAGCTCCTACAATGAGCAGTTCTTC. Looking up the rest from reference TRBV5-1 and TRBJ2-1 gives the full variable domain: KAGVTQTPRYLIKTRGQQVTLSCSPISGHRSVSWYQQTPGQGLQFLFEYFSETQRNKGNFPGRFSGRQFSNSRSEMNVSTLELGDSALYLCASRPLAGAGYSSYNEQFFGPGTRLTVL.

Note on this clone: Other DNA sequences in this specimen translate into the identical CDR3. V and J are TRBV18 and TRBJ1-1, with D perhaps TRBD1 (5 bases). The CDR3 extends over 15 amino acids. V was cut by 0 bases and J by 1 base, with 9 bases left in between. Germline CDR1 reads KGHSH; CDR2 reads LQKENI. The CDR3 loop reads CASSPPFGGNTEAFF. CDR3 coding DNA: TGTGCCAGCTCACCACCGTTTGGGGGGAACACTGAAGCTTTCTTT.

By sample share, this clone is medium-sized (0.01 to 0.1%). This specimen includes other DNA sequences encoding the same CDR3. J is TRBJ1-1 and V is TRBV6-5; the D gene is possibly TRBD1 (5 bases). This CDR3 comprises 14 residues. Germline V gives CDR1 MNHEY, CDR2 SVGAGI. V gave up 6 bases and J gave up 1 base, with 12 bases separating them. The CDR3 DNA reads TGTGCCAGCAGCTTCTCCACAGGGAACACTGAAGCTTTCTTT. Amino acids: CASSFSTGNTEAFF.

The rearrangement uses TRBV18 and TRBJ1-4, with D possibly being TRBD1 (5 bases). Trimming took 5 bases from V and 8 from J, leaving 12 bases between them. The germline gives CDR1 KGHSH, CDR2 LQKENI. The CDR3 covers 13 residues. CDR3 DNA: TGTGCCAGCTCAAGGGACGTTCAGGAAAAACTGTTTTTT. This encodes CASSRDVQEKLFF.

The chain recombines TRBV4-2 with TRBJ1-1; D unclear. Trimming shortened V by 2 bases and J by 1 base, and 5 bases separated the two germline ends. Germline CDR1 reads LGHNA; CDR2 reads YNFKEQ. The CDR3 extends over 13 amino acids. The CDR3 DNA reads as TGTGCCAGCAGCCAACAAACGAACACTGAAGCTTTCTTT. Its translation is CASSQQTNTEAFF.

The rearrangement uses TRBV7-8 and TRBJ2-2; no clear D. The CDR3 sequence is 13 residues long. Trimming shortened V by 1 base and J by 1 base, and 1 base separated the two germline ends. CDR1 SGHVS and CDR2 FQNEAQ come from the germline V gene. CDR3 coding DNA: TGTGCCAGCAGCTTAGGGAACACCGGGGAGCTGTTTTTT. Translation gives CASSLGNTGELFF.

This clone was observed once. The chain uses TRBV18 and TRBJ2-6; D gene ambiguous. The CDR3 contains 17 residues. Germline V lookup: CDR1 KGHSH, CDR2 LQKENI. V lost 3 bases and J lost 2, with 14 bases in between. CDR3 coding DNA: TGTGCCAGCTCACCTCAACCCGTCTCGACTGGGGCCAACGTCCTGACTTTC. This codes for CASSPQPVSTGANVLTF.

V is TRBV7-9 and J is TRBJ1-6; a weak D match, TRBD1 (5 bases). The V gene's germline CDR1 is SEHNR and CDR2 FQNEAQ (reference sequence). V lost 4 bases to trimming and J lost 7 bases, with 11 bases between them. This CDR3 has 14 amino acids. CDR3 sequence: CASSWGRANSPLHF. CDR3 sequence (DNA): TGTGCCAGCAGCTGGGGACGGGCCAATTCACCCCTCCACTTT.